This paragraph covers one T cell receptor (beta chain) sequence. The data were obtained in a study of radiotherapy plus CTLA-4 blockade in lung cancer. V was shortened by 0 bases and J by 6 bases, with 11 bases between the two germline ends. The germline V gene encodes CDR1 MNHEY and CDR2 SVGAGI. The CDR3 is 14 amino acids. The repertoire was sequenced with immunoSEQ multiplex PCR; TCRdb's copy has only in-frame clones and lacks some. The repertoire has some 32,000 clones, approximately 75% of them found once; the top ten carry 20% to 25%. The clonotype originates from a human donor with non-small cell lung cancer that progressed on radiotherapy plus ipilimumab. The J gene is TRBJ1-1, the V gene TRBV6-5; D may be TRBD1 (5 bases). Sequences were derived from peripheral blood, sampled from a patient treated with radiotherapy plus ipilimumab. The CDR3 DNA reads as TGTGCCAGCAGTTACTCATCAGGGTATGCTGAAGCTTTCTTT. This codes for CASSYSSGYAEAFF.